This note documents a single T cell receptor beta chain sequence. These data are taken from a study of blood T cell repertoires in COVID-19. Across the study: COVID-19 samples from acute and convalescent phases originated in the United States, Italy and Spain. Nucleic acid was either cDNA or gDNA, and it came from T cells, B-cell-depleted T cells, or PBMCs.

In the source study's methods: The assay estimated nucleated cells by amplifying reference gene primers. Sequenced by immunoSEQ multiplex PCR; TCRdb stores in-frame clones only, minus some. That table gives V, J and clone size, and the DNA gave D and trimming. The sample records 100,000 to 150,000 clones, about four fifths being singletons. The TCR originated in a woman between 50 and 59 years old with acute or convalescent COVID-19. Sequencing was carried out using peripheral blood.

CDR3 sequence reads: CASSPRDLVADTEAFF. CDR3 DNA: TGCGCCAGCAGCCCTCGGGACCTCGTAGCGGACACTGAAGCTTTCTTT. V and J are TRBV4-1 and TRBJ1-1, with TRBD1 as a possible D gene (5 bases). The V and J ends lost 4 bases and 3 bases respectively, with 18 bases between them. Germline assignment: CDR1 MGHRA and CDR2 YSYEKL. CDR3 length equals 16 residues.